A selection of T cell receptor beta chains follows, all from one sample in a study of beta chain features in type 1 diabetes. Repertoires were generated with immunoSEQ multiplex PCR, while TCRdb's copy carries only in-frame clones and drops some. The sample carries under 130,000 clones, 25% to 35% recorded once. The sample was central memory CD4+ T cells from blood. These receptors all stem from a woman aged 18-29 years with type 1 diabetes. Each CDR3 is given with its conserved first and last residue. The D gene is left open where the match is weak. Some rows have no size entry. The others give once, few or many, or a class for an expanded clone.

few,-,TRBV28,TRBJ2-5,CASKLVGRSYQETQYF
-,-,TRBV25-1,TRBJ2-3,CASTEAGADPWDTQYF
-,TRBD1,TRBV11-2,TRBJ1-3,CASSNPDRGSGNTIYF
-,TRBD1,TRBV19,TRBJ1-1,CASSIGTGMDTEAFF
few,-,TRBV7-2,TRBJ2-1,CASSLVFSNEQFF
-,TRBD1,TRBV7-6,TRBJ1-3,CASSLGTDSGNTIYF
-,-,TRBV4-3,TRBJ1-1,CASSQDPPFGIGNTEAFF
few,TRBD1,TRBV29-1,TRBJ1-2,CSVASQPTGGDGYTF
-,TRBD1,TRBV4-3,TRBJ1-1,CASSQDRANTEAFF
-,TRBD1,TRBV2,TRBJ2-1,CASSGQGWNEQFF
few,TRBD2,TRBV5-6,TRBJ2-3,CASSWASGSTDTQYF
-,TRBD1,TRBV7-2,TRBJ1-2,CASSLLGTGLNYGYTF
few,-,TRBV6-6,TRBJ1-1,CASRKDRLNTEAFF
-,TRBD1,TRBV4-3,TRBJ1-3,CASSQLGQILGNTIYF
-,TRBD1,TRBV11-2,TRBJ2-5,CASSEQGGETQYF
once,-,TRBV9,TRBJ2-3,CASSVHILDTDTQYF
-,TRBD2,TRBV19,TRBJ2-3,CASSIGLAGVIGTDTQYF
few,TRBD2,TRBV5-4,TRBJ2-3,CASSFILAGVLRTDTQYF
-,-,TRBV19,TRBJ2-2,CASSMEGRNTGELFF
-,-,TRBV7-2,TRBJ2-1,CASSPGQYNEQFF
-,TRBD2,TRBV30,TRBJ2-1,CAHRTSGSKNEQFF
-,TRBD2,TRBV7-2,TRBJ2-3,CASSFGAGGVDTQYF
-,TRBD2,TRBV4-1,TRBJ2-1,CASSQTLAGGPRNEQFF